The present TCR beta chain was sequenced within a study of Ad26.COV2.S vaccination and SARS-CoV-2 variants. Germline V gene data show CDR1 as WNHNN and CDR2 as SYGVQD (reference sequence). CDR3 length: 13 residues. V lost 3 bases and J lost 3, with 8 bases in between. The study, taken as a whole, reports: Measurement of non-spike TCR breadth gave similar results in vaccine and placebo recipients. Possible underestimation of total T cell responses by the TCR breadth and depth analyses was noted. Reports say spike-specific CD8+ and CD4+ T cell responses covered substantial breadth after vaccination.

Sequenced by immunoSEQ multiplex PCR; TCRdb stores in-frame clones only, minus some. The sample lists fewer than 400,000 clones; approximately 86% were seen once. Described treatment: around 19 received Ad26.COV2.S at low or high dose, single or two shots; several received placebo; per-sample allocation not given. Samples analyzed were those drawn on day 63 after the first vaccine or placebo injection. This clone is a singleton in its sample. Its antigen remains unidentified. This clonotype originated in a person between 18 and 65 years old who received the Ad26.COV2.S COVID-19 vaccine or a placebo. The chain recombines TRBV10-1 with TRBJ1-2; a possible D gene is TRBD1 (5 bases). Sample: peripheral blood, taken in a trial of Ad26.COV2.S vaccine versus placebo. This CDR3 reads CASSDRGYYGYTF. CDR3 DNA: TGCGCCAGCAGTGATAGGGGATACTATGGCTACACCTTC.